A selection of T cell receptor beta chains follows, all from one sample in a study of T cell changes during pregnancy in multiple sclerosis. This table comes from immunoSEQ multiplex PCR, and its TCRdb copy is limited to in-frame clones, with some not included. Of roughly 69,000 clones in the sample, 92% were seen once. This sample comprised peripheral blood, obtained after pregnancy. The receptors come from a female donor with multiple sclerosis, enrolled in a pregnancy study. Each CDR3 is given with its conserved first and last residue. D genes are given only for firm matches.

D	V	J	CDR3
.	TRBV5-4	TRBJ2-5	CASSSSRQGQETQYF
.	TRBV5-1	TRBJ2-3	CASSLEAGTPRDTQYF
TRBD1	TRBV5-1	TRBJ1-1	CASRRDRLALEAFF
.	TRBV19	TRBJ2-5	CASSREDIPSQETQYF
.	TRBV7-9	TRBJ2-1	CASSLGMDWSDEQFF
TRBD2	TRBV9	TRBJ2-3	CASSGPLAGGEDTQYF
.	TRBV2	TRBJ1-1	CASIRTEGTEAFF
.	TRBV27	TRBJ2-1	CASSLSVGDEQFF
TRBD1	TRBV7-9	TRBJ1-2	CASSLESGQKNYGYTF
.	TRBV4-3	TRBJ2-7	CASSRRGPGSDEQYF
.	TRBV6-6	TRBJ2-3	CASTFPGDTQYF
TRBD1	TRBV5-1	TRBJ2-2	CASRDRGQGAVAGELFF
TRBD2	TRBV4-2	TRBJ2-1	CASSQLSWAGEFHEQFF
.	TRBV5-4	TRBJ2-7	CASSLRDSVEVQYF
TRBD2	TRBV19	TRBJ2-3	CASSMKRGLGSTDTQYF
.	TRBV10-2	TRBJ1-3	CASSEPGSGNTIYF
TRBD2	TRBV30	TRBJ2-7	CAWSLKGYSGRAHEQYF
TRBD1	TRBV30	TRBJ2-6	CAWKPQTGDPSGANVLTF
.	TRBV5-1	TRBJ2-5	CASSLTGKRGETQYF
TRBD1	TRBV6-6	TRBJ2-7	CASTPGQEPYEQYF
.	TRBV6-1	TRBJ1-5	CASSEGREANQPQHF
.	TRBV5-1	TRBJ2-2	CASSLAAGTNTGELFF
.	TRBV7-9	TRBJ1-1	CASSFGGNTEAFF
.	TRBV27	TRBJ1-1	CASSLVGGGTEAFF
TRBD2	TRBV5-1	TRBJ2-7	CASSPSGNTYEQYF
.	TRBV28	TRBJ2-7	CASCKGGQDEQYF
.	TRBV2	TRBJ2-7	CASSEIMEGGKRKYF
.	TRBV25-1	TRBJ2-1	CASSRGLSYNEQFF
.	TRBV5-5	TRBJ1-5	CASSLLVGSGPQHF
TRBD2	TRBV4-3	TRBJ2-3	CASSQDLEGGTDTQYF
.	TRBV7-6	TRBJ2-7	CASSFAPGGDRERYF
.	TRBV25-1	TRBJ2-2	CASSDSRNTGELFF
TRBD2	TRBV11-3	TRBJ2-1	CASSLGPAGYNEQFF
TRBD2	TRBV29-1	TRBJ2-1	CSVAGGRSSYNEQFF
TRBD1	TRBV15	TRBJ2-1	CATSINRGSYNEQFF
TRBD1	TRBV7-9	TRBJ2-7	CASSPGTDTYEQYF
.	TRBV2	TRBJ2-4	CASSESGFAKNIQYF
TRBD2	TRBV6-5	TRBJ2-1	CASSSGLAGEKFF
.	TRBV19	TRBJ2-5	CASSIDRLGTQYF
TRBD2	TRBV7-9	TRBJ2-3	CASSLSGGPGDTQYF
.	TRBV4-1	TRBJ1-3	CASSQDLPRGNTIYF
.	TRBV18	TRBJ2-1	CASSPLDSYNEQFF
.	TRBV2	TRBJ1-1	CASDEGQGSAEAFF
.	TRBV7-9	TRBJ1-4	CASSLVRENEKLFF
.	TRBV6-4	TRBJ2-1	CASSDTERNEQFF
.	TRBV5-1	TRBJ2-1	CASSLGLLENNEQFF
.	TRBV5-4	TRBJ1-2	CASRYYQDYGYTF
.	TRBV7-2	TRBJ1-2	CASSLELARYGYTF
.	TRBV7-2	TRBJ2-7	CASSLLRGGGTTPYEQYF
.	TRBV2	TRBJ1-1	CASSGLEAFF
.	TRBV7-2	TRBJ2-7	CASSLGGLGEQYF
TRBD1	TRBV19	TRBJ2-2	CASTDWTGTGELFF